Below are 13 T cell receptor beta chains sequenced from a single sample in a study of T cell responses to AZD1222 COVID-19 vaccine. Clones were read by immunoSEQ multiplex PCR, and TCRdb kept only the in-frame ones, dropping some. The sample records about 180,000 clones, roughly 91% being singletons. This sample comprised peripheral blood, obtained 28 days after the second dose of the MenACWY control vaccine. The receptors were sampled from an adult who received the MenACWY meningococcal vaccine as a control.

This chain uses TRBV9 with TRBJ1-6; tentatively, D is TRBD1 (6 bases). This CDR3 has 14 amino acids. Trimming removed 3 bases from V and 5 bases from J, with 9 bases in between. Per germline, CDR1 SGDLS and CDR2 YYNGEE. CDR3 sequence reads: CASSGDTNNSPLHF. The DNA of the CDR3 is TGTGCCAGCAGCGGGGACACAAATAATTCACCCCTCCACTTT. Filled out from reference TRBV9 and TRBJ1-6, the complete variable domain reads DSGVTQTPKHLITATGQRVTLRCSPRSGDLSVYWYQQSLDQGLQFLIQYYNGEERAKGNILERFSAQQFPDLHSELNLSSLELGDSALYFCASSGDTNNSPLHFGNGTRLTVT.

The chain is built from TRBV24-1 and TRBJ2-3, with TRBD2 identical over 11 bases. CDR1 KGHDR and CDR2 SFDVKD come from the germline V gene. The CDR3 has 18 amino acids. V lost 2 bases and J lost 2; bases outside the gene matches: 8. The chain's CDR3 is CATSDSQRLAGITDTQYF. CDR3 DNA sequence: TGTGCCACCAGTGATTCCCAAAGACTAGCGGGGATCACAGATACGCAGTATTTT.

The chain has TRBV7-9 and TRBJ1-2; D is uncertain. The length of the CDR3 is 13 residues. CDR1 and CDR2 (germline): SEHNR, FQNEAQ (reference sequence). The germline V and J ends were trimmed by 3 bases and 4 bases, with 9 bases remaining between them. The DNA for the CDR3 is TGTGCCAGCAGCTTTGGGCAGAGCTATGGCTACACCTTC. Its translation is CASSFGQSYGYTF.

The V and J genes are TRBV30 and TRBJ1-2; D may be TRBD1 (5 bases). The CDR3 has 11 amino acids. V lost 2 bases, J lost 6 bases, and 7 bases lay in between. The germline V gene has CDR1 GTSNPN and CDR2 SVGIG (reference sequence). As DNA, the CDR3 is TGTGCCTGGAGTTGGGGGGATGGCTACACCTTC. This translates into CAWSWGDGYTF.

CDR3 region: CASSKEDTINQPQHF. In DNA form, the CDR3 reads TGTGCCAGCAGCAAAGAAGACACGATAAATCAGCCCCAGCATTTT. V and J are TRBV21-1 and TRBJ1-5; no DNA check was done on the table's D call, TRBD1. TRBV21-1 constitutes a pseudogene. CDR3 length equals 15 residues.

The V call is TRBV5-4, the J call TRBJ1-5; 9 nucleotides match TRBD1. The CDR3 contains 15 residues. Germline CDR1 and CDR2: SGHNT and YYREEE (reference sequence). With 4 bases clipped from V and 3 bases from J, the junction kept 5 bases outside the gene matches. CDR3 DNA: TGTGCCAGCAGCGTGGGACAGGGAATCAATCAGCCCCAGCATTTT. Amino acid sequence: CASSVGQGINQPQHF. Together with reference TRBV5-4 and TRBJ1-5, the CDR3 gives the full variable domain: ETGVTQSPTHLIKTRGQQVTLRCSSQSGHNTVSWYQQALGQGPQFIFQYYREEENGRGNFPPRFSGLQFPNYSSELNVNALELDDSALYLCASSVGQGINQPQHFGDGTRLSIL.

The chain employs TRBV18 and TRBJ1-1; TRBD1 matches at 7 bases. CDR3 length equals 13 residues. With V trimmed by 4 bases and J by 6 bases, 5 bases remained unmatched. CDR1 KGHSH and CDR2 LQKENI come from the germline V gene. The CDR3 sequence: CASSLSRGAEAFF. In DNA form, the CDR3 reads TGTGCCAGCTCACTAAGCAGGGGGGCTGAAGCTTTCTTT. The full variable domain, with the rest looked up from reference TRBV18 and TRBJ1-1, is NAGVMQNPRHLVRRRGQEARLRCSPMKGHSHVYWYRQLPEEGLKFMVYLQKENIIDESGMPKERFSAEFPKEGPSILRIQQVVRGDSAAYFCASSLSRGAEAFFGQGTRLTVV.

The gene calls are TRBV18 and TRBJ1-1, with D possibly matching TRBD1 (5 bases). The CDR3 spans 12 residues. Trimming pared 3 bases from V and 6 bases from J, leaving 8 bases between. Germline lookup yields CDR1 KGHSH and CDR2 LQKENI. Here the CDR3 reads CASSPAGAEAFF. The CDR3 DNA follows: TGTGCCAGCTCACCGGCGGGGGCTGAAGCTTTCTTT.

This chain uses TRBV30 with TRBJ1-1; D uncertain. Germline V gene lookup returns CDR1 GTSNPN and CDR2 SVGIG (reference sequence). There are 12 residues in the CDR3. Between the trimmed V and J ends, which lost 4 bases and 5 bases, there was a span of 11 bases. CDR3 loop: CAWIRETTEAFF. The CDR3 DNA reads TGTGCCTGGATTAGAGAGACAACTGAAGCTTTCTTT.

V is TRBV19 and J is TRBJ1-4; 9 bases map to TRBD1. The CDR3 runs 13 residues. J was trimmed by 5 bases and V by 11 bases; bases with no gene match: 6. Germline CDR1 LNHDA, CDR2 SQIVND (reference sequence). The DNA of the CDR3 is TGTGCCTGTCGGGACAGGGAAAATGAAAAACTGTTTTTT. Encoded protein: CACRDRENEKLFF.

CDR3 in DNA: TGTGCCAGCAGGGGGACCCGGGGCACTGAAGCTTTCTTT. Protein: CASRGTRGTEAFF. The V gene is TRBV3-1 (or the pseudogene TRBV3-2), the J gene TRBJ1-1; D may be TRBD1 (5 bases). The CDR3 is 13 residues long. Trimming took 6 bases from V and 4 from J, leaving 12 bases between them. The V gene's germline CDR1 is LGHDT and CDR2 YNNKEL (reference sequence).

The chain joins TRBV3-1 (or the pseudogene TRBV3-2) to TRBJ2-7; D uncertain. V dropped 3 bases and J dropped 6 bases, with 6 bases sitting between them. Germline V gives CDR1 LGHDT, CDR2 YNNKEL (reference sequence). The CDR3 loop spans 11 amino acids. The CDR3 DNA reads as TGTGCCAGCAGCCATACGGGCGAGCAGTACTTC. Translation gives CASSHTGEQYF.

This rearrangement joins TRBV6-5 to TRBJ1-4, with D unclear. This CDR3 has 13 residues. Trimming removed 5 bases from V and 4 bases from J, with 8 bases in between. Germline-derived CDR1 and CDR2 are MNHEY and SVGAGI. Here the CDR3 DNA reads TGTGCCAGCAGTCTCACTATTAATGAAAAACTGTTTTTT. Protein: CASSLTINEKLFF.